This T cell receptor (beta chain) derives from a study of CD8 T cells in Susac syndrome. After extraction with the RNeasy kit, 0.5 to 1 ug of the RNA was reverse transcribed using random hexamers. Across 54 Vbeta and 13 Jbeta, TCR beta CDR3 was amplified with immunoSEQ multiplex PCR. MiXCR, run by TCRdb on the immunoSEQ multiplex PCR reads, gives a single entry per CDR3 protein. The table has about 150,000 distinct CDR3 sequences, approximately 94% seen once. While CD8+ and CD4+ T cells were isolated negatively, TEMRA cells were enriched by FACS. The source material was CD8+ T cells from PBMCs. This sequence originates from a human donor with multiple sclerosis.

CDR3 in DNA: TGTGCCAGCAGCGCCCCGGGAAAATCCTACGAGCAGTACTTC. It codes for CASSAPGKSYEQYF. The chain recombines TRBV9 with TRBJ2-7; maybe TRBD2 (5 bases). Germline CDR1 and CDR2: SGDLS and YYNGEE. V lost 3 bases and J 1 base, leaving 11 bases between the germline ends. There are 14 residues in the CDR3.